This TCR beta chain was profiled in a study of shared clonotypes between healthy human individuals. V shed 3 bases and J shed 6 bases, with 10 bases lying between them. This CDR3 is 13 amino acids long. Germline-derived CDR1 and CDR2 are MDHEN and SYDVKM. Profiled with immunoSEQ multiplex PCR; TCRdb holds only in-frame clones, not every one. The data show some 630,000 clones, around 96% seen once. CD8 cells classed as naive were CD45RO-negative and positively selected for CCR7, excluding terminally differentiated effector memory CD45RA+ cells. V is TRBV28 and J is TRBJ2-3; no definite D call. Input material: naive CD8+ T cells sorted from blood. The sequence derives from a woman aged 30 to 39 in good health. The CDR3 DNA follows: TGTGCCAGCAGTTTGTACCAAGGGGATACGCAGTATTTT. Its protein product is CASSLYQGDTQYF.